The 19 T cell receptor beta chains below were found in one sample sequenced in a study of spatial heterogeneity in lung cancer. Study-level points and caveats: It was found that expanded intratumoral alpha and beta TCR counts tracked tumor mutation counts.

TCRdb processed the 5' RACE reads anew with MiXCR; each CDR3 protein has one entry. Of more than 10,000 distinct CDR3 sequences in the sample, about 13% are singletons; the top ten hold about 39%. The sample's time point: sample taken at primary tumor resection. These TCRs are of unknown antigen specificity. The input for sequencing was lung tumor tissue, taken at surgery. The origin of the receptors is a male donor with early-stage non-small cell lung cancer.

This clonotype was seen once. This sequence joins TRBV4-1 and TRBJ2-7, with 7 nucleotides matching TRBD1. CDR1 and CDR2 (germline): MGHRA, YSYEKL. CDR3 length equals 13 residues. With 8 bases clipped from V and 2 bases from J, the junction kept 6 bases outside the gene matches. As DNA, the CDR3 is TGCGCCAGCGGACTGGGGACAGCCTACGAGCAGTACTTC. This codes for CASGLGTAYEQYF.

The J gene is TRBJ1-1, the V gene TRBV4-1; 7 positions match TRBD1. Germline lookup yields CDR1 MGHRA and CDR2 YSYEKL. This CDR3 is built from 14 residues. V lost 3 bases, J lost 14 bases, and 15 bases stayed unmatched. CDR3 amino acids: CASSQEPDRAPFFF. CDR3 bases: TGCGCCAGCAGCCAGGAACCTGACAGGGCCCCTTTCTTCTTT.

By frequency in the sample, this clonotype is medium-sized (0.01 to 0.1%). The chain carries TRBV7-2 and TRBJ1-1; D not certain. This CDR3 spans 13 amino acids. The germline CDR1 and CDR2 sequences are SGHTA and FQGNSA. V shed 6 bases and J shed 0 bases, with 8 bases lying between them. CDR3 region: CASRREMNTEAFF. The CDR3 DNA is TGTGCCAGCAGACGGGAGATGAACACTGAAGCTTTCTTT.

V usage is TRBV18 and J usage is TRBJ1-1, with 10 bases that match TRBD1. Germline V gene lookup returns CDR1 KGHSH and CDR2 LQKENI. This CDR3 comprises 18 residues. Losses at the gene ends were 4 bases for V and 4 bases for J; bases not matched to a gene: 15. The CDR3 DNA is TGTGCCAGCTCACGTTCGACAGGGGGCGGAAAGGCGATCACTGAAGCTTTCTTT. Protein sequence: CASSRSTGGGKAITEAFF.

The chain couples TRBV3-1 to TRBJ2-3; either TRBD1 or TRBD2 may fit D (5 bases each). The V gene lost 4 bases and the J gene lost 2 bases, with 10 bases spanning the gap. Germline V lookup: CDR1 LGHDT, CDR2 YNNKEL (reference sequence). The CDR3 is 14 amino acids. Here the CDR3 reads CASSPRGLTDTQYF. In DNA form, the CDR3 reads TGTGCCAGCAGCCCCCGGGGCCTCACAGATACGCAGTATTTT.

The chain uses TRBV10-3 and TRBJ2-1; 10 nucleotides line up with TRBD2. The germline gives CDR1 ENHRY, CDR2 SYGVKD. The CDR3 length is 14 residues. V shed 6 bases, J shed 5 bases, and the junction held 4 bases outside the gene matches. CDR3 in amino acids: CAISPSGGDNEQFF. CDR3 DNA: TGTGCCATCAGCCCTAGCGGGGGAGACAATGAGCAGTTCTTC.

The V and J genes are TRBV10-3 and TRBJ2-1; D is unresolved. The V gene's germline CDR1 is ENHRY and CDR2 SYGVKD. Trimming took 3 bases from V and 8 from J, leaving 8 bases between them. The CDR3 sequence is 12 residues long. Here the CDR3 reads CAISDVGHEQFF. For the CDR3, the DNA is TGTGCCATCAGTGATGTTGGACATGAGCAGTTCTTC.

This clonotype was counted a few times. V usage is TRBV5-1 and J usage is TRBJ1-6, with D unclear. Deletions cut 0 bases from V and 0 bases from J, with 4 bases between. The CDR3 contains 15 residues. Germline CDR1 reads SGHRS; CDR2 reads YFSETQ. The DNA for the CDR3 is TGCGCCAGCAGCTTGGAAAGCTCCTATAATTCACCCCTCCACTTT. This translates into CASSLESSYNSPLHF.

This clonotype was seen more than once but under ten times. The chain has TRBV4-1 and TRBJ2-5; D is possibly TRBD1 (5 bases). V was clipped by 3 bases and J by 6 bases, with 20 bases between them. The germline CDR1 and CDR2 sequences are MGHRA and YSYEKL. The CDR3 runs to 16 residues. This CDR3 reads CASSQGQQDFGKTQYF. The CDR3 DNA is TGCGCCAGCAGCCAGGGCCAACAGGATTTTGGAAAGACCCAGTACTTC.

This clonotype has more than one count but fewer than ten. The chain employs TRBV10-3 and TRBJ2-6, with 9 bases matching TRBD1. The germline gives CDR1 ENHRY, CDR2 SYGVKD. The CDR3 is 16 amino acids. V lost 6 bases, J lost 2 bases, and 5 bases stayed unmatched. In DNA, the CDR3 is TGTGCCATCAGGGACAGGGGTTTAACTGGGGCCAACGTCCTGACTTTC. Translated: CAIRDRGLTGANVLTF.

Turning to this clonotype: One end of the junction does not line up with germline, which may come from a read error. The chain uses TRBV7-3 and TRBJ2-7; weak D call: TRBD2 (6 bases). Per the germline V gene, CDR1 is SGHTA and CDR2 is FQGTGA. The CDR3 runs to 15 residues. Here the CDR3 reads CARSLRAGSSYEQYF. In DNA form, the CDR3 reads TGTGCCAGAAGCTTAAGGGCGGGGAGCTCCTACGAGCAGTACTTC.

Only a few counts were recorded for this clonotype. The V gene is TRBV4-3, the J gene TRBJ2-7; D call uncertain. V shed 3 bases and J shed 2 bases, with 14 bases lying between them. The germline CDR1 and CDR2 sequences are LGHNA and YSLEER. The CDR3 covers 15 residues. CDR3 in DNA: TGCGCCAGCAGCCAGGGCAGTAATCAACCCTACGAGCAGTACTTC. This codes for CASSQGSNQPYEQYF.

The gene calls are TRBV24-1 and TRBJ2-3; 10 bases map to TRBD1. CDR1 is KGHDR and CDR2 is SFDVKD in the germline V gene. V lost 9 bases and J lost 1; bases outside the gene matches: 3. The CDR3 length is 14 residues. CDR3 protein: CATAGTGGTDTQYF. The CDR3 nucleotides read TGTGCCACCGCCGGGACAGGGGGCACAGATACGCAGTATTTT.

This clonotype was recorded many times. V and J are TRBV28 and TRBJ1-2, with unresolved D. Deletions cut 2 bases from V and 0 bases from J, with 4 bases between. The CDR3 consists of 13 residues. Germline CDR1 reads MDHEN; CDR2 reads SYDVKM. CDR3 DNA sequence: TGTGCCAGCAGTTTAGAATCTAACTATGGCTACACCTTC. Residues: CASSLESNYGYTF.

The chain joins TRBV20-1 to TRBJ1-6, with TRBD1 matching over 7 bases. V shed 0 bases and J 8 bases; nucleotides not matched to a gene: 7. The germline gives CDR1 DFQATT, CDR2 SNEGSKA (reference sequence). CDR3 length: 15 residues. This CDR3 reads CSARDQEGAHSPLHF. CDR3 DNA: TGCAGTGCTAGAGATCAGGAGGGGGCACATTCACCCCTCCACTTT.

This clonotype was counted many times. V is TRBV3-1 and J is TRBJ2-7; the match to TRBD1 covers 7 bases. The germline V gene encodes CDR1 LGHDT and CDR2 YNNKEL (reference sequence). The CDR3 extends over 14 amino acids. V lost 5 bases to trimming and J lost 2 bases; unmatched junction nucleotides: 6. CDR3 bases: TGTGCCAGCAGCACCCGACAGGGCCCCTACGAGCAGTACTTC. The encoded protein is CASSTRQGPYEQYF.

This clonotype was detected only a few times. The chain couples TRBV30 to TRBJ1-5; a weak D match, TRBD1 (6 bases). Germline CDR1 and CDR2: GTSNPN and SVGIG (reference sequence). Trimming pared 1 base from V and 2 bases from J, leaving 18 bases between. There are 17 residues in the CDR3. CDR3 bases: TGTGCCTGGAGTGGGCTCTCAGGGGAAGTGCGCAATCAGCCCCAGCATTTT. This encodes CAWSGLSGEVRNQPQHF.

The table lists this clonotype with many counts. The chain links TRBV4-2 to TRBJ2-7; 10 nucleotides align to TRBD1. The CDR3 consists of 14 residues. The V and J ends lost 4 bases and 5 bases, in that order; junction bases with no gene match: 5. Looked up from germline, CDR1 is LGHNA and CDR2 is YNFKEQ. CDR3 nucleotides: TGTGCCAGCAGCCTTACCGGGACAGGGGACGAGCAGTACTTC. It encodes CASSLTGTGDEQYF.

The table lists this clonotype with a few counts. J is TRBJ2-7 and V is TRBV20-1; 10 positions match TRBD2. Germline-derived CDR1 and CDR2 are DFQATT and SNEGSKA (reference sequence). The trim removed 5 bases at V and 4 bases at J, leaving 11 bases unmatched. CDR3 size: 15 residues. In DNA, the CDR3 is TGCAGTGCTCTCTCATCCAGCGGGGGGGATTACGAGCAGTACTTC. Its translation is CSALSSSGGDYEQYF.